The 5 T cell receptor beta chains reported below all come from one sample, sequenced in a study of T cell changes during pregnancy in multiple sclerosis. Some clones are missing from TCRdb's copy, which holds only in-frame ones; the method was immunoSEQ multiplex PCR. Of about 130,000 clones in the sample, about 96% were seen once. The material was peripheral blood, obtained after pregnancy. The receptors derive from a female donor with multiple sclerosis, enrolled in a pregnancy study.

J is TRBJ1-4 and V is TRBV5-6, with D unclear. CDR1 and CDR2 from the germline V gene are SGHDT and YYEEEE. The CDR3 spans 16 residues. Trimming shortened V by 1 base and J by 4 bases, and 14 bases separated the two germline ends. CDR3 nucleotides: TGTGCCAGCAGCTTGTTCTCGGGGTACGGTAATGAAAAACTGTTTTTT. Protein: CASSLFSGYGNEKLFF. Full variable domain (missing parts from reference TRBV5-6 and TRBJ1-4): DAGVTQSPTHLIKTRGQQVTLRCSPKSGHDTVSWYQQALGQGPQFIFQYYEEEERQRGNFPDRFSGHQFPNYSSELNVNALLLGDSALYLCASSLFSGYGNEKLFFGSGTQLSVL.

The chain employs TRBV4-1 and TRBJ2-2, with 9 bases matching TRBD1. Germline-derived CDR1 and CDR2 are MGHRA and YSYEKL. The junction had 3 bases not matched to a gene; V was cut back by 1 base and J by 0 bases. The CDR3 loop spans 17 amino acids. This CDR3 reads CASSQVRDRANTGELFF. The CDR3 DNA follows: TGCGCCAGCAGCCAAGTACGGGACAGGGCGAACACCGGGGAGCTGTTTTTT.

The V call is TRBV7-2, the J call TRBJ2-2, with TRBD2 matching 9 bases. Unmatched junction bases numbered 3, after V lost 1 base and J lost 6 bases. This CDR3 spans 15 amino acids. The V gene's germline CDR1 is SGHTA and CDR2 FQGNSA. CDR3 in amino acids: CASSLVAGVPGELFF. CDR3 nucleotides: TGTGCCAGCAGCTTAGTAGCGGGAGTTCCCGGGGAGCTGTTTTTT.

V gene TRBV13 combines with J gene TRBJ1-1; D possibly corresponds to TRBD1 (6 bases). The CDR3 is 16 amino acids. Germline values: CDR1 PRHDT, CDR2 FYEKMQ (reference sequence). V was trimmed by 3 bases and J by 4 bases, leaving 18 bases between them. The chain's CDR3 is CASSFRAGEGLTEAFF. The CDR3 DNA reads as TGTGCCAGCAGCTTCCGGGCAGGGGAGGGGCTCACTGAAGCTTTCTTT.

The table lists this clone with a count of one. In DNA form, the CDR3 reads TGTGCCAGCAGTTCCCTTGGGCAGGTTATCGCGCGGCAGTACTTC. This sequence encodes CASSSLGQVIARQYF. The chain uses TRBV28 and TRBJ2-7; no reliable D call. The CDR3 totals 15 residues. Germline loops: CDR1 MDHEN, CDR2 SYDVKM. V was pared by 4 bases and J by 9 bases, with 22 bases between.